The 15 T cell receptor beta chains given below trace back to one sample, sequenced in a study of blood T cell repertoires in COVID-19. Sequencing used immunoSEQ multiplex PCR; TCRdb keeps in-frame clones, though not all of them. The sample has approximately 190,000 clones; around four fifths are singletons. Sequencing was performed on peripheral blood. These TCRs come from a middle-aged woman with acute or convalescent COVID-19.

The chain uses TRBV24-1 and TRBJ2-2; D remains ambiguous. Trimming took off 6 bases at V and 8 bases at J, with 6 bases between the two ends. The CDR3 is made up of 11 amino acids. Germline assignment: CDR1 KGHDR and CDR2 SFDVKD. CDR3 in amino acids: CATSYQGELFF. DNA for the CDR3: TGTGCCACCAGTTATCAGGGGGAGCTGTTTTTT.

This chain joins TRBV29-1 and TRBJ2-5; TRBD1 agrees at 7 bases. Germline assignment: CDR1 SQVTM and CDR2 ANQGSEA. Trimming cost V 5 bases and J 8 bases; bases outside gene matches: 14. The CDR3 runs 14 residues. The CDR3 region has the DNA TGCAGCGTTCCCGACAGGGCCTCAGGGGAAACCCAGTACTTC. Residues: CSVPDRASGETQYF.

V is TRBV7-6 and J is TRBJ2-1; D gene uncertain. This CDR3 has 15 amino acids. Germline V gives CDR1 SGHVS, CDR2 FNYEAQ. The V end was cut by 1 base, the J end by 5 bases, with 12 bases between. In DNA, the CDR3 is TGTGCCAGCAGCTTAGGGCCCGGGTCCGACAATGAGCAGTTCTTC. It specifies CASSLGPGSDNEQFF.

The CDR3, as DNA: TGTGCCAGCAGCGAAAAGGGTGCGGGAGACACTGAAGCTTTCTTT. This translates into CASSEKGAGDTEAFF. This sequence joins TRBV7-3 and TRBJ1-1; D ambiguous. The CDR3 runs to 15 residues. Trimming shortened V by 5 bases and J by 3 bases, and 16 bases separated the two germline ends. Germline V gene lookup returns CDR1 SGHTA and CDR2 FQGTGA.

CDR3 sequence reads: CASSLSDRVDQPQHF. CDR3 DNA sequence: TGCGCCAGCAGCTTGTCAGACAGGGTTGATCAGCCCCAGCATTTT. V usage is TRBV5-1 and J usage is TRBJ1-5; 7 nucleotides align to TRBD1. Germline CDR1 is SGHRS and CDR2 is YFSETQ. The trim removed 1 base at V and 5 bases at J, leaving 6 bases unmatched. The CDR3 totals 15 residues.

The rearrangement uses TRBV19 and TRBJ1-4; D is possibly TRBD1 (5 bases). V was cut by 5 bases and J by 7 bases, with 17 bases left in between. CDR3 length: 15 residues. Germline CDR1 LNHDA, CDR2 SQIVND (reference sequence). CDR3 bases: TGTGCCAGTAGTCCCTTGCCTCGGAGGGGTGAAAAACTGTTTTTT. It encodes CASSPLPRRGEKLFF.

V usage is TRBV27 and J usage is TRBJ2-7, with 8 bases that match TRBD2. The junction had 6 bases not matched to a gene; V was cut back by 3 bases and J by 5 bases. This CDR3 has 14 amino acids. CDR1 MNHEY and CDR2 SMNVEV come from the germline V gene (reference sequence). The CDR3 nucleotides read TGTGCCAGCAGTTTCGGGGGGGCGCTGAACGAGCAGTACTTC. The encoded protein is CASSFGGALNEQYF.

This clone was found once. The chain recombines TRBV2 with TRBJ2-5; 8 nucleotides match TRBD2. CDR1 is SNHLY, CDR2 FYNNEI, per germline. This CDR3 has 13 amino acids. J was trimmed by 2 bases and V by 7 bases; bases with no gene match: 3. CDR3 nucleotides: TGTGCCAGCACGACTAGCGCACAAGAGACCCAGTACTTC. It is translated as CASTTSAQETQYF.

The V gene is TRBV2, the J gene TRBJ2-3, with unresolved D. V lost 5 bases and J 0 bases, leaving 3 bases between the germline ends. The CDR3 contains 12 residues. Germline-derived CDR1 and CDR2 are SNHLY and FYNNEI. Here the CDR3 reads CASSTSTDTQYF. The DNA for the CDR3 is TGTGCCAGCAGTACTAGCACAGATACGCAGTATTTT. Full variable domain (rest looked up from reference TRBV2 and TRBJ2-3): EPEVTQTPSHQVTQMGQEVILRCVPISNHLYFYWYRQILGQKVEFLVSFYNNEISEKSEIFDDQFSVERPDGSNFTLKIRSTKLEDSAMYFCASSTSTDTQYFGPGTRLTVL.

This rearrangement joins TRBV27 to TRBJ1-5; D unclear. This CDR3 region has 15 residues. Trimming pared 5 bases from V and 0 bases from J, leaving 11 bases between. Germline values: CDR1 MNHEY, CDR2 SMNVEV (reference sequence). The CDR3 DNA reads TGTGCCAGCAGTCTAGGCGGGAATAGCAATCAGCCCCAGCATTTT. Amino acids: CASSLGGNSNQPQHF.

The J gene is TRBJ2-2, the V gene TRBV5-1; 8 bases are shared with TRBD1. The V gene end was trimmed by 4 bases and the J gene end by 6 bases; junction bases not matched to a gene: 8. The CDR3 has 15 amino acids. Germline CDR1 is SGHRS and CDR2 is YFSETQ. This chain's CDR3 is CASSPGTGRAGELFF. The CDR3 DNA reads TGCGCCAGCAGCCCCGGGACAGGAAGGGCCGGGGAGCTGTTTTTT.

The J gene is TRBJ1-3, the V gene TRBV30; D unclear. V lost 4 bases and J 2 bases, leaving 9 bases between the germline ends. CDR3 length: 13 residues. In germline, CDR1 is GTSNPN, CDR2 SVGIG (reference sequence). CDR3 nucleotides: TGTGCCTGGATGGCCGGGGCTGGAAACACCATATATTTT. Amino acid sequence: CAWMAGAGNTIYF.

The CDR3 region is CASSQGLVVKGELFF. CDR3 sequence (DNA): TGCGCCAGCAGCCAGGGACTAGTGGTCAAAGGGGAGCTGTTTTTT. J is TRBJ2-2 and V is TRBV4-1; 8 bases are a match to TRBD2. This CDR3 is built from 15 residues. J was trimmed by 8 bases and V by 3 bases; bases with no gene match: 8. Germline CDR1 MGHRA, CDR2 YSYEKL.

The rearrangement links TRBV19 to TRBJ2-3; weak D call: TRBD2 (6 bases). The CDR3 runs to 13 residues. The ends were cut back, 3 bases at V and 6 bases at J, with 10 bases in the middle. Germline values: CDR1 LNHDA, CDR2 SQIVND (reference sequence). As DNA, the CDR3 is TGTGCCAGTAGTATGGCTAGCGTTGATACGCAGTATTTT. Protein: CASSMASVDTQYF.

V gene TRBV7-3 combines with J gene TRBJ2-7, with D perhaps TRBD1 (5 bases). Trimming took off 5 bases at V and 5 bases at J, with 10 bases between the two ends. This CDR3 is built from 12 residues. CDR1 is SGHTA and CDR2 is FQGTGA in the germline V gene. The CDR3 is CASSPQGNEQYF. The CDR3 DNA reads TGTGCCAGCAGCCCCCAGGGAAACGAGCAGTACTTC.